The source of this T cell receptor beta chain is a study of T cells in Graves' hyperthyroidism and ophthalmopathy. The wider study: Peripheral blood was drawn at first diagnosis, prior to all treatment. Study-wide findings and caveats: Blood also held most thyroid clonotypes expanded beyond 0.001.

Researchers amplified the TCR beta CDR3 regions from RNA transcripts. Using the HTBI primer set, a first-round RT-PCR was run on the TCR CDR3. MiXCR, run by TCRdb on the multiplex PCR reads, gives a single entry per CDR3 protein. Of under 300,000 distinct CDR3 sequences in the sample, 12% to 15% are singletons; the top ten hold over 25%. This clonotype was observed at least ten times. Its antigen is undetermined. Based on clinical symptoms, serum thyroxine and TRAb, thyroid ultrasound and orbital computed tomography, diagnoses were reached. The PBMCs were sourced from fresh peripheral blood (about 10 ml). CDR1 and CDR2 from the germline V gene are MDHEN and SYDVKM. V was pared by 5 bases and J by 5 bases, with 18 bases between. This CDR3 comprises 15 residues.

V and J are TRBV28 and TRBJ2-5; D ambiguous. The receptor was isolated from a woman aged 45-60 years with Graves' hyperthyroidism that later progressed to Graves' ophthalmopathy. The sample was blood. The CDR3 DNA reads TGTGCCAGCAGTCCCCCGGACCTTAGCTCGGAGACCCAGTACTTC. Translating gives CASSPPDLSSETQYF.